Listed here are 20 T cell receptor beta chains from one sample, sequenced in a study of T cells in Graves' hyperthyroidism and ophthalmopathy. TCR beta CDR3 sequences were amplified from RNA transcripts. When the TCR CDR3 underwent first-round RT-PCR, the HTBI primer set was used. TCRdb passed the multiplex PCR reads through MiXCR, listing each CDR3 protein once. The repertoire holds around 620,000 distinct CDR3 sequences, with approximately 15% as singletons. Sequencing used blood. The receptors come from a woman aged 18 to 35 with Graves' ophthalmopathy.

The chain is built from TRBV27 and TRBJ1-5, with D possibly TRBD1 on 5 matching bases. The germline CDR1 and CDR2 sequences are MNHEY and SMNVEV (reference sequence). This CDR3 region has 15 residues. Deletions cut 4 bases from V and 4 bases from J, with 14 bases between. The CDR3 DNA reads as TGTGCCAGCAGTTATTCCAGGGTGGGGAATCAGCCCCAGCATTTT. Translating gives CASSYSRVGNQPQHF.

This clonotype was seen at least ten times. The gene calls are TRBV28 and TRBJ2-1, with 10 positions matching TRBD2. The V gene end was trimmed by 6 bases and the J gene end by 4 bases; junction bases not matched to a gene: 9. The V gene's germline CDR1 is MDHEN and CDR2 SYDVKM. The CDR3 contains 16 residues. DNA of the CDR3: TGTGCCAGCAGCCGTACGGAGCGGGAGGGTTACAATGAGCAGTTCTTC. It specifies CASSRTEREGYNEQFF.

This clonotype was detected ten times or more. J is TRBJ1-5 and V is TRBV5-5; 8 nucleotides line up with TRBD1. CDR3 size: 16 residues. Trimming at V came to 0 bases and at J to 1 base, leaving 3 bases not matched to a gene. CDR1 and CDR2 from the germline V gene are SGHKS and YYEKEE (reference sequence). The CDR3 DNA reads TGTGCCAGCAGCTTGGGGACAGGGAACAGCAATCAGCCCCAGCATTTT. This sequence encodes CASSLGTGNSNQPQHF.

The chain is built from TRBV12-5 and TRBJ1-5; TRBD1 might be the D (6 bases). Germline values: CDR1 LGHNT, CDR2 FRNRAP. V lost 4 bases, J lost 0 bases, and 10 bases lay in between. This CDR3 is built from 15 residues. The CDR3 here is CASGSDRFSNQPQHF. CDR3 coding DNA: TGTGCTAGTGGTTCCGACAGGTTTAGCAATCAGCCCCAGCATTTT.

This clonotype appeared many times. The CDR3 DNA is TGTGCCAGCAGCCTCACAGGGGTTGTTTACAATGAGCAGTTCTTC. The encoded protein is CASSLTGVVYNEQFF. The chain has TRBV28 and TRBJ2-1; the match to TRBD1 covers 7 bases. The CDR3 is 15 amino acids. V lost 6 bases to trimming and J lost 4 bases; unmatched junction nucleotides: 9. CDR1 is MDHEN, CDR2 SYDVKM, per germline.

This clonotype was found a few times. The rearrangement uses TRBV20-1 and TRBJ2-5, with 7 bases aligning to TRBD1. The CDR3 is 15 amino acids. The V gene's germline CDR1 is DFQATT and CDR2 SNEGSKA (reference sequence). Unmatched junction bases numbered 6, after V lost 1 base and J lost 1 base. The CDR3 is CSARAWDSSQETQYF. The CDR3 bases are TGCAGTGCTAGAGCTTGGGACAGTTCCCAAGAGACCCAGTACTTC.

In this sample, this clonotype turned up many times. This chain uses TRBV20-1 with TRBJ1-2, with a tentative D call TRBD1 (5 bases). The V end lost 5 bases, the J end lost 6 bases, and 16 bases lay between the germline ends. The V gene's germline CDR1 is DFQATT and CDR2 SNEGSKA (reference sequence). This CDR3 region has 13 residues. CDR3 in amino acids: CSASDIITDGYTF. The CDR3 bases are TGCAGTGCTTCGGACATAATTACGGATGGCTACACCTTC.

The chain employs TRBV27 and TRBJ1-2, with D tentatively TRBD1 (5 bases). The CDR3 runs to 17 residues. In germline, CDR1 is MNHEY, CDR2 SMNVEV (reference sequence). Trimming removed 3 bases from V and 3 bases from J, with 20 bases in between. The CDR3: CASSFGGYGDRDYGYTF. The DNA for the CDR3 is TGTGCCAGCAGTTTTGGGGGTTATGGGGACCGGGACTATGGCTACACCTTC.

This clonotype was found many times. The chain uses TRBV7-9 and TRBJ1-2; D gene unclear. The V and J ends lost 1 base and 0 bases respectively, with 15 bases between them. The germline V gene has CDR1 SEHNR and CDR2 FQNEAQ (reference sequence). CDR3 size: 17 residues. The DNA for the CDR3 is TGTGCCAGCAGCTTAGTAAGGGCCCTAGTTACTAACTATGGCTACACCTTC. Protein: CASSLVRALVTNYGYTF.

This clonotype was recorded at least ten times. The rearrangement uses TRBV28 and TRBJ1-1, with a weak D call TRBD1 (5 bases). Germline V gives CDR1 MDHEN, CDR2 SYDVKM. Trimming removed 5 bases from V and 3 bases from J, with 25 bases in between. The CDR3 length is 18 residues. CDR3 DNA: TGTGCCAGCAGTCCGGGTGGGGCAGGGTTTTCGAAGGACACTGAAGCTTTCTTT. Translation gives CASSPGGAGFSKDTEAFF.

This clonotype was observed a handful of times. The chain combines TRBV7-9 with TRBJ2-1; 12 nucleotides align to TRBD2. Germline V gene data show CDR1 as SEHNR and CDR2 as FQNEAQ (reference sequence). CDR3 length equals 15 residues. V lost 11 bases and J lost 7; bases outside the gene matches: 12. In nucleotides, the CDR3 is TGTGCCTCTAGGGCCGGGACTAGCGGGTGGAATGAGCAGTTCTTC. As protein: CASRAGTSGWNEQFF.

Many counts were recorded for this clonotype. The chain is built from TRBV11-2 and TRBJ1-1; no reliable D call. CDR3 length: 14 amino acids. The germline V gene encodes CDR1 SGHAT and CDR2 FQNNGV. The V gene lost 7 bases and the J gene lost 4 bases, with 16 bases spanning the gap. CDR3 region: CASTRRGGGTEAFF. CDR3 coding DNA: TGTGCCAGCACCCGCCGGGGTGGCGGCACTGAAGCTTTCTTT.

In this sample, this clonotype turned up many times. The rearrangement links TRBV3-1 to TRBJ2-1; D is undetermined. Looked up from germline, CDR1 is LGHDT and CDR2 is YNNKEL (reference sequence). Trimming took 2 bases from V and 4 from J, leaving 3 bases between them. The CDR3 loop spans 12 amino acids. The CDR3 sequence is CASSQKYNEQFF. CDR3 bases: TGTGCCAGCAGCCAAAAGTACAATGAGCAGTTCTTC.

This chain connects TRBV10-3 to TRBJ1-2; no reliable D call. Germline CDR1 is ENHRY and CDR2 is SYGVKD. This CDR3 is built from 15 residues. V lost 0 bases to trimming and J lost 7 bases, with 15 bases between them. The CDR3 DNA sequence: TGTGCCATCAGTGAGTCTTGGGAAATGGTGACTGGCTACACCTTC. It specifies CAISESWEMVTGYTF.

This clonotype was counted ten times or more. The chain recombines TRBV2 with TRBJ1-4, with 10 positions matching TRBD1. From germline, CDR1 is SNHLY and CDR2 FYNNEI. V trimming: 6 bases; J trimming: 4 bases; junction bases outside the gene matches: 2. The CDR3 has 14 residues. The CDR3 loop reads CASRGDRGNEKLFF. The CDR3 DNA reads TGTGCCAGCAGGGGGGACAGGGGTAATGAAAAACTGTTTTTT.

With respect to this clonotype: A clone one base away is much larger, so this may be a read error. The rearrangement joins TRBV6-2 or TRBV6-3 to TRBJ2-3; D is unclear. The CDR3 is 13 amino acids. From germline, CDR1 is MNHEY and CDR2 SVGEGT. V was cut by 4 bases and J by 5 bases, with 10 bases left in between. The CDR3 is CASSSRVIDTQYF. In nucleotides, the CDR3 is TGTGCCAGCAGTTCACGGGTCATAGATACGCAGTATTTT.

This clonotype was detected many times. This chain connects TRBV27 to TRBJ2-1, with 10 bases matching TRBD1. The CDR3 extends over 15 amino acids. The V gene end was trimmed by 2 bases and the J gene end by 7 bases; junction bases not matched to a gene: 5. Germline CDR1 is MNHEY and CDR2 is SMNVEV (reference sequence). The CDR3 sequence is CASSLPGQGKNEQFF. For the CDR3, the DNA is TGTGCCAGCAGTTTACCGGGACAGGGGAAAAATGAGCAGTTCTTC.

This clonotype was found many times. V and J are TRBV28 and TRBJ1-1, with no clear D. The length of the CDR3 is 16 residues. V gave up 1 base and J gave up 7 bases, with 19 bases separating them. Germline lookup yields CDR1 MDHEN and CDR2 SYDVKM. The CDR3 spells CASSLFGGRRSFEAFF. CDR3 in DNA: TGTGCCAGCAGTTTATTTGGAGGCAGACGATCCTTTGAAGCTTTCTTT.

This rearrangement joins TRBV7-8 to TRBJ2-5; 7 bases align to TRBD1. There are 18 residues in the CDR3. Germline CDR1 SGHVS, CDR2 FQNEAQ. The V gene end was trimmed by 1 base and the J gene end by 5 bases; junction bases not matched to a gene: 16. The CDR3: CASSLEGTATLRRETQYF. In DNA, the CDR3 is TGTGCCAGCAGCTTAGAGGGGACAGCAACTCTCCGGAGGGAGACCCAGTACTTC.

There are many counts of this clonotype. V gene TRBV27 combines with J gene TRBJ2-7, with D possibly matching TRBD1 (6 bases). Looked up from germline, CDR1 is MNHEY and CDR2 is SMNVEV (reference sequence). The CDR3 is made up of 13 amino acids. The V gene lost 2 bases and the J gene lost 6 bases, with 11 bases spanning the gap. The CDR3 is CASSLGYRAEQYF. CDR3 coding DNA: TGTGCCAGCAGTTTAGGCTACAGGGCCGAGCAGTACTTC.